What follows are 5 T cell receptor beta chains derived from one specimen sequenced in a study of T cell responses to AZD1222 COVID-19 vaccine (dated by TCRdb to about 2021). To prepare the library, the immunoSEQ multiplex PCR assay was applied. TCRdb holds this immuneACCESS table with in-frame rearrangements only. Some clones are missing; in checked studies, unresolved V genes explain under half, and the rest has no known cause. The sample data list 110,000 to 150,000 clones, and 70% to 90% of these were observed just once. Of the sample, around 8% is held by the ten largest clones. The time point label, as the study defines it: baseline before first vaccination. The material sequenced was peripheral blood, taken on day 0 of AZD1222 vaccination. The receptors originated from an adult in good health.

The chain is built from TRBV30 and TRBJ1-2, with D possibly being TRBD1 (6 bases). Germline assignment: CDR1 GTSNPN and CDR2 SVGIG (reference sequence). There are 13 residues in the CDR3. Trimming took 2 bases from V and 8 from J, leaving 15 bases between them. The CDR3 sequence is CAWSPGAVEGYTF. The CDR3 DNA sequence: TGTGCCTGGAGTCCAGGGGCCGTTGAGGGCTACACCTTC.

The chain uses TRBV7-9 and TRBJ2-1; D may be TRBD2 (7 bases). Trimming took 0 bases from V and 9 from J, leaving 18 bases between them. CDR1 is SEHNR and CDR2 is FQNEAQ in the germline V gene (reference sequence). The CDR3 is 16 amino acids. Here the CDR3 reads CASSLAGGPVVIEQFF. CDR3 sequence (DNA): TGTGCCAGCAGCTTAGCGGGGGGGCCGGTTGTAATTGAGCAGTTCTTC.

The chain is built from TRBV4-1 and TRBJ2-7; 7 bases fit TRBD1. V shed 4 bases, J shed 3 bases, and the junction held 9 bases outside the gene matches. Looked up from germline, CDR1 is MGHRA and CDR2 is YSYEKL. The CDR3 has 15 residues. In nucleotides, the CDR3 is TGCGCCAGCAGCCTACAGGACAGGCCGAACTACGAGCAGTACTTC. Translating gives CASSLQDRPNYEQYF.

This clone has only one observation. V gene TRBV5-1 combines with J gene TRBJ1-5; TRBD1 is a possible D gene (5 bases). Looked up from germline, CDR1 is SGHRS and CDR2 is YFSETQ. V shed 0 bases and J shed 4 bases, with 11 bases lying between them. CDR3 length: 15 residues. The CDR3 protein is CASSLEGAENQPQHF. The CDR3 nucleotides read TGCGCCAGCAGCTTGGAAGGGGCCGAAAATCAGCCCCAGCATTTT.

This chain uses TRBV24-1 with TRBJ1-5, with unresolved D. V shed 4 bases and J shed 6 bases, with 9 bases lying between them. Germline CDR1 is KGHDR and CDR2 is SFDVKD. This CDR3 has 13 residues. Here the CDR3 DNA reads TGTGCCACCAGTGAAGGGCCGGGTCAGCCCCAGCATTTT. Residues: CATSEGPGQPQHF.